The clone carrying this TCR beta chain was seen a single time. Sequencing used immunoSEQ multiplex PCR; TCRdb keeps in-frame clones, though not all of them. The profile shows 65,000 to 85,000 clones, 98% of them singletons. The V and J ends lost 3 bases and 1 base respectively, with 9 bases between them. Germline V gene sequence: CDR1 LNHDA, CDR2 SQIVND (reference sequence). The CDR3 has 15 amino acids. These data belong to a study of technical replicates of blood from a few donors. The V and J genes are TRBV19 and TRBJ2-2; TRBD2 is a possible D gene (6 bases). The receptor comes from a human donor in good health. The source material was T cells isolated from PBMCs. The DNA of the CDR3 is TGTGCCAGTAGTATTGAGGGACTGAACACCGGGGAGCTGTTTTTT. It is translated as CASSIEGLNTGELFF.